The sequence of this TCR beta chain was determined in a study of blood T cell repertoires in COVID-19. Clones were sequenced by immunoSEQ multiplex PCR, and TCRdb holds only the in-frame ones, with some missing. The sample lists about 200,000 clones, 65% to 80% occurring once. The CDR3 has 15 residues. Germline assignment: CDR1 LGHNA and CDR2 YSLEER. V shed 2 bases, J shed 4 bases, and the junction held 5 bases outside the gene matches. V and J are TRBV4-3 and TRBJ2-7; 10 bases are a match to TRBD2. The sequencing input was peripheral blood. This receptor was obtained from a middle-aged man who had recovered from COVID-19. The CDR3 loop reads CASSQKAGGPYEQYF. The DNA of the CDR3 is TGCGCCAGCAGCCAAAAAGCGGGAGGGCCATACGAGCAGTACTTC.